What follows are 14 T cell receptor beta chains derived from one specimen sequenced in a study of T cells in tuberculosis. TCRdb keeps only in-frame clones here, not all; method: immunoSEQ multiplex PCR. The table records some 34,000 clones, over 85% of them present only once. Sequenced material: PBMCs. The receptors were gathered from a donor aged 5 to 30 with latent tuberculosis or without tuberculosis infection.

V is TRBV19 and J is TRBJ2-4; D gene unclear. V was shortened by 4 bases and J by 0 bases, with 10 bases between the two germline ends. The CDR3 extends over 15 amino acids. From germline, CDR1 is LNHDA and CDR2 SQIVND (reference sequence). The CDR3 sequence is CASSNALRAKNIQYF. The CDR3 nucleotides read TGTGCCAGTAGTAATGCCCTACGAGCCAAAAACATTCAGTACTTC.

This clone appeared a single time. The J gene is TRBJ2-7, the V gene TRBV5-6; 7 bases align to TRBD2. Germline V gives CDR1 SGHDT, CDR2 YYEEEE. There are 14 residues in the CDR3. V shed 4 bases, J shed 4 bases, and the junction held 8 bases outside the gene matches. This CDR3 reads CASSHPGGGYEQYF. CDR3 nucleotides: TGTGCCAGCAGCCACCCCGGCGGGGGATACGAGCAGTACTTC.

The chain couples TRBV6-5 to TRBJ1-2; possibly TRBD1 for D (6 bases). This CDR3 comprises 15 residues. CDR1 is MNHEY and CDR2 is SVGAGI in the germline V gene. Trimming removed 6 bases from V and 2 bases from J, with 16 bases in between. The CDR3 protein is CASSLQGRENYGYTF. The CDR3, as DNA: TGTGCCAGCAGCCTCCAGGGGAGGGAAAACTATGGCTACACCTTC.

The CDR3: CASSPIAGGLEDEQFF. The CDR3 DNA reads as TGTGCCAGCAGTCCTATAGCGGGGGGGCTTGAAGATGAGCAGTTCTTC. The chain recombines TRBV27 with TRBJ2-1, with TRBD2 identical over 11 bases. V trimming: 5 bases; J trimming: 8 bases; junction bases outside the gene matches: 11. This CDR3 comprises 16 residues. Germline loops: CDR1 MNHEY, CDR2 SMNVEV (reference sequence).

CDR3 coding DNA: TGTGCCAGCAGTTCCGCCGGGACAGGGTACAATGAGCAGTTCTTC. As protein: CASSSAGTGYNEQFF. The gene calls are TRBV25-1 and TRBJ2-1; TRBD1 aligns across 9 bases. This CDR3 spans 15 amino acids. From germline, CDR1 is MGHDK and CDR2 SYGVNS. V dropped 5 bases and J dropped 4; count of bases not matched to a gene: 6.

The rearrangement links TRBV10-3 to TRBJ2-4; TRBD2 is a possible D gene (5 bases). This CDR3 comprises 12 residues. The V end was cut by 3 bases, the J end by 11 bases, with 11 bases between. Germline V gene data show CDR1 as ENHRY and CDR2 as SYGVKD. In DNA form, the CDR3 reads TGTGCCATCAGTGACCCCGGACTTCTTCAGTACTTC. This gives the protein CAISDPGLLQYF.

The J gene is TRBJ1-2, the V gene TRBV19, with D unresolved. The ends were cut back, 1 base at V and 0 bases at J, with 9 bases in the middle. From germline, CDR1 is LNHDA and CDR2 SQIVND (reference sequence). This CDR3 has 15 residues. In DNA, the CDR3 is TGTGCCAGTAGTATAGTAGCCATAACTAACTATGGCTACACCTTC. This codes for CASSIVAITNYGYTF.

This clone was detected a few times. This sequence joins TRBV5-6 and TRBJ1-6; 7 bases map to TRBD1. This CDR3 has 14 residues. V trimming: 4 bases; J trimming: 10 bases; junction bases outside the gene matches: 8. CDR1 is SGHDT, CDR2 YYEEEE, per germline. CDR3 nucleotide sequence: TGTGCCAGCAGCGCCGACAGGGCTGGGTCACCCCTCCACTTT. Protein: CASSADRAGSPLHF. The complete variable domain, with remaining parts taken from reference TRBV5-6 and TRBJ1-6, reads DAGVTQSPTHLIKTRGQQVTLRCSPKSGHDTVSWYQQALGQGPQFIFQYYEEEERQRGNFPDRFSGHQFPNYSSELNVNALLLGDSALYLCASSADRAGSPLHFGNGTRLTVT.

The chain links TRBV5-1 to TRBJ2-3; 11 positions match TRBD2. The CDR3 has 16 amino acids. The trim removed 4 bases at V and 2 bases at J, leaving 6 bases unmatched. The germline V gene has CDR1 SGHRS and CDR2 YFSETQ. This CDR3 is CASSEIAGGNTDTQYF. In DNA, the CDR3 is TGCGCCAGCAGCGAGATAGCGGGGGGGAACACAGATACGCAGTATTTT.

CDR3: CAIRLDRGDGYTF. As DNA, the CDR3 is TGTGCCATCAGACTGGACAGGGGCGATGGCTACACCTTC. V and J are TRBV10-3 and TRBJ1-2, with 9 nucleotides matching TRBD1. From germline, CDR1 is ENHRY and CDR2 SYGVKD. V gave up 6 bases and J gave up 6 bases; unmatched junction bases: 5. CDR3 length: 13 amino acids.

The CDR3 sequence is CASSQTGGAYGYTF. DNA of the CDR3: TGTGCCAGTAGTCAAACAGGGGGCGCGTATGGCTACACCTTC. The chain recombines TRBV19 with TRBJ1-2; 9 bases map to TRBD1. Trimming at V came to 5 bases and at J to 5 bases, leaving 6 bases not matched to a gene. Germline V lookup: CDR1 LNHDA, CDR2 SQIVND (reference sequence). The CDR3 length is 14 residues.

By its share, this clone is medium-sized (0.01 to 0.1%). Additional DNA sequences in this sample encode the identical CDR3. This chain links TRBV2 with TRBJ1-4, with 7 bases identical to TRBD1. Germline V CDR1 and CDR2: SNHLY, FYNNEI. The V and J ends lost 8 bases and 3 bases, in that order; junction bases with no gene match: 9. The CDR3 length is 15 residues. The CDR3 is CASEKVTGSNEKLFF. As DNA, the CDR3 is TGTGCCAGCGAGAAGGTGACAGGGTCTAATGAAAAACTGTTTTTT. The variable domain in full, with the rest retrieved from reference TRBV2 and TRBJ1-4, is EPEVTQTPSHQVTQMGQEVILRCVPISNHLYFYWYRQILGQKVEFLVSFYNNEISEKSEIFDDQFSVERPDGSNFTLKIRSTKLEDSAMYFCASEKVTGSNEKLFFGSGTQLSVL.

The V gene is TRBV5-6, the J gene TRBJ1-6, with 7 positions matching TRBD1. V dropped 0 bases and J dropped 5; count of bases not matched to a gene: 2. CDR1 is SGHDT, CDR2 YYEEEE, per germline. The CDR3 runs 15 residues. The CDR3 sequence is CASSLATGHNSPLHF. CDR3 nucleotides: TGTGCCAGCAGCTTGGCGACAGGGCATAATTCACCCCTCCACTTT.

J is TRBJ1-5 and V is TRBV19; no definite D call. V was pared by 2 bases and J by 0 bases, with 8 bases between. The CDR3 contains 15 residues. Germline assignment: CDR1 LNHDA and CDR2 SQIVND (reference sequence). The DNA of the CDR3 is TGTGCCAGTAGTATACGGTATGATAGCAATCAGCCCCAGCATTTT. Its translation is CASSIRYDSNQPQHF.